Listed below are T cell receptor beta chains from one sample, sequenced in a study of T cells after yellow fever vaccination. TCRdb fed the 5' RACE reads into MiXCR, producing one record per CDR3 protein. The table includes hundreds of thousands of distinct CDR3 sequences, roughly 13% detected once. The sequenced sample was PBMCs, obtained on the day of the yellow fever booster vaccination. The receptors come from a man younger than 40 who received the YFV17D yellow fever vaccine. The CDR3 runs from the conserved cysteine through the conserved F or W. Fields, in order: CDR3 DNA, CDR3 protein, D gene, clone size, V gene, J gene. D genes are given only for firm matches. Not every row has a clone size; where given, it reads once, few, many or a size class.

TGCGCCAGCAGTGATATGACTAGCGGGGAGAACACCGGGGAGCTGTTTTTT,CASSDMTSGENTGELFF,TRBD2,few,TRBV10-2,TRBJ2-2
TGTGCCAGCAGCTTATTACGACGTGGGCACCTAGATACGCAGTATTTT,CASSLLRRGHLDTQYF,-,few,TRBV7-8,TRBJ2-3
TGTGCCAGTAGTATTTGGGACAGGGTGGACAATGAGCAGTTCTTC,CASSIWDRVDNEQFF,TRBD1,few,TRBV19,TRBJ2-1
TGTGCCAGCAGCTCACAGGGGGCGCCTCCCAATGAGCAGTTCTTC,CASSSQGAPPNEQFF,TRBD1,few,TRBV5-4,TRBJ2-1
TGTGCCAGCACTCTCGCCGCGGGGGGGGCCTACAATGAGCAGTTCTTC,CASTLAAGGAYNEQFF,TRBD2,few,TRBV5-5,TRBJ2-1
TGTGCCAGCAGCGAATCCAGGGGCTACGAGCAGTACTTC,CASSESRGYEQYF,-,-,TRBV7-2,TRBJ2-7
TGCAGTCGAGACAGCCCAAACTATGGCTACACCTTC,CSRDSPNYGYTF,-,-,TRBV20-1,TRBJ1-2
TGTGCCTGGAACCCGGGCCGGGGTTATTCCACCCCCACCGGGGAGCTGTTTTTT,CAWNPGRGYSTPTGELFF,-,many,TRBV30,TRBJ2-2
TGCGCCAGCAGCCAAGATCAGCTGTTTAACAATGAGCAGTTCTTC,CASSQDQLFNNEQFF,-,-,TRBV4-3,TRBJ2-1
TGTGCCAGCAGTCCCCTCGAGGGAGAGACCCAGTACTTC,CASSPLEGETQYF,-,-,TRBV27,TRBJ2-5
TGTGCCAGCAACACACGAGACGCTGAAGCTTTCTTT,CASNTRDAEAFF,-,-,TRBV5-6,TRBJ1-1
TGCGCCAGCAGCAGCCACCCGGGGGTCACTGAAGCTTTCTTT,CASSSHPGVTEAFF,-,many,TRBV5-1,TRBJ1-1
TGTGCCAGCAGCTTAGCCTTTGCGGGAGGTGGAGAGACCCAGTACTTC,CASSLAFAGGGETQYF,TRBD2,-,TRBV7-9,TRBJ2-5
TGCAGTGCAAGGGGGGGAGAGGCGGGAGGCCGCACCGGGGAGCTGTTTTTT,CSARGGEAGGRTGELFF,TRBD2,few,TRBV20-1,TRBJ2-2
TGTGCCAGCTCACCAACTCAGAGCGCCGGGACAGGGCCTAATGAGCAGTTCTTC,CASSPTQSAGTGPNEQFF,TRBD1,few,TRBV18,TRBJ2-1
TGCGCCAGCAGCTTGCCTAGCGGGACATCCGAGCAGTACTTC,CASSLPSGTSEQYF,TRBD2,-,TRBV5-1,TRBJ2-7
TGTGCCAGCAGCCAAGCCGGACAGGTCTTCACTGAAGCTTTCTTT,CASSQAGQVFTEAFF,TRBD1,few,TRBV3-1,TRBJ1-1